This TCR beta chain was recovered during a study of blood T cell repertoires in COVID-19. Profiled with immunoSEQ multiplex PCR; TCRdb holds only in-frame clones, not every one. The sample records approximately 170,000 clones, over 75% being singletons. This clone was observed a few times. The same CDR3 arises from other DNA sequences in this sample as well. The V and J ends lost 5 bases and 4 bases respectively, with 11 bases between them. The CDR3 consists of 13 residues. Sequencing input: peripheral blood. This TCR derives from an elderly man with COVID-19, enrolled during active disease. This sequence joins TRBV12-3 or TRBV12-4 and TRBJ1-2; D is possibly TRBD1 (5 bases). This CDR3 reads CASSLRGGYGYTF. For the CDR3, the DNA is TGTGCCAGCAGTCTACGCGGGGGCTATGGCTACACCTTC.